The entry below describes one T cell receptor beta chain. The data belong to a study of blood T cell repertoires in COVID-19. Background on the study: T cells, B-cell-depleted T cells, or PBMCs provided the cDNA or gDNA that served as material.

Study processing details: Amplified reference gene primers provided the basis for estimating nucleated cell counts. Clones were read by immunoSEQ multiplex PCR, and TCRdb kept only the in-frame ones, dropping some. V and J calls and clone size are copied from that table; D and trimming were computed from the DNA. The sample shows about 60,000 clones, 75% to 90% of them seen only once. V lost 1 base and J lost 5, with 14 bases in between. The CDR3 loop spans 15 amino acids. In germline, CDR1 is KGHSY, CDR2 FQNENV. Sequenced: peripheral blood. V and J are TRBV16 and TRBJ1-2; TRBD1 might be the D (5 bases). The TCR originated in a human donor with active COVID-19. The donor label of this sample is uncertain. For the CDR3, the DNA is TGTGCCAGCAGCCAATGGGCTCGCGGGGGGTATGGCTACACCTTC. Translation: CASSQWARGGYGYTF. The complete variable domain, with remaining parts taken from reference TRBV16 and TRBJ1-2, reads GEEVAQTPKHLVRGEGQKAKLYCAPIKGHSYVFWYQQVLKNEFKFLISFQNENVFDETGMPKERFSAKCLPNSPCSLEIQATKLEDSAVYFCASSQWARGGYGYTFGSGTRLTVV.